These 8 T cell receptor beta chains came from one sample sequenced in a study of blood T cell repertoires in COVID-19. Only in-frame clones appear in the TCRdb table, and some are missing; sequencing was by immunoSEQ multiplex PCR. The data show some 210,000 clones, 80% to 95% seen once. The sequenced material came from peripheral blood. These receptors all stem from a man in his 60s with COVID-19, enrolled during active disease.

The CDR3 sequence is CATSDYKQGAVNQPQHF. The CDR3 nucleotides are TGTGCCACCAGTGATTACAAGCAGGGGGCTGTCAATCAGCCCCAGCATTTT. The gene calls are TRBV24-1 and TRBJ1-5; TRBD1 matches at 8 bases. The CDR3 consists of 17 residues. Germline loops: CDR1 KGHDR, CDR2 SFDVKD. Losses at the gene ends were 2 bases for V and 3 bases for J; bases not matched to a gene: 8.

The rearrangement links TRBV7-6 to TRBJ2-1; 11 nucleotides align to TRBD2. Germline trimming cut 5 bases from V and 3 bases from J; bases unmatched to any gene: 3. CDR1 is SGHVS, CDR2 FNYEAQ, per germline. The CDR3 is 15 amino acids. CDR3 nucleotides: TGTGCCAGCAGCACTAGCGGGGGCAACTACAATGAGCAGTTCTTC. Translation gives CASSTSGGNYNEQFF.

The chain couples TRBV18 to TRBJ2-7, with TRBD2 matching over 7 bases. Trimming took 1 base from V and 0 from J; bases not matched to a gene: 6. The V gene's germline CDR1 is KGHSH and CDR2 LQKENI. The CDR3 is made up of 16 amino acids. CDR3 bases: TGTGCCAGCTCACCACGGAGCGGGGTGAGCTCCTACGAGCAGTACTTC. Amino acids: CASSPRSGVSSYEQYF.

The CDR3 here is CASSIDGGTDYNEQFF. The CDR3 DNA reads as TGTGCCAGTAGTATAGATGGAGGGACAGATTACAATGAGCAGTTCTTC. The chain has TRBV19 and TRBJ2-1; possibly TRBD1 for D (7 bases). CDR1 LNHDA and CDR2 SQIVND come from the germline V gene (reference sequence). With 0 bases removed from V and 4 bases from J, the gap between germline ends came to 13 bases. The CDR3 is 16 amino acids.

The gene calls are TRBV7-9 and TRBJ2-5; TRBD2 agrees at 11 bases. CDR3 length: 18 amino acids. V dropped 5 bases and J dropped 1; count of bases not matched to a gene: 12. Germline CDR1 reads SEHNR; CDR2 reads FQNEAQ (reference sequence). As DNA, the CDR3 is TGTGCCAGCAGCCCAATTTCCGGGACTAGCGGACTCCAAGAGACCCAGTACTTC. Its protein product is CASSPISGTSGLQETQYF.

This chain joins TRBV9 and TRBJ2-2; 7 bases are shared with TRBD1. The length of the CDR3 is 13 residues. The germline gives CDR1 SGDLS, CDR2 YYNGEE. V lost 3 bases and J lost 6; bases outside the gene matches: 2. The CDR3: CASSDRGPGELFF. The CDR3 DNA reads as TGTGCCAGCAGCGACAGGGGTCCCGGGGAGCTGTTTTTT.

The chain joins TRBV25-1 to TRBJ1-6, with a possible D match to TRBD1 (6 bases). Trimming cost V 4 bases and J 2 bases, with 12 bases left between them. Germline CDR1 reads MGHDK; CDR2 reads SYGVNS. This CDR3 is built from 16 residues. This CDR3 reads CASSGSWDTYNSPLHF. The CDR3 DNA sequence: TGTGCCAGCAGTGGTAGTTGGGACACCTATAATTCACCCCTCCACTTT.

This clone was recorded once. The chain combines TRBV10-3 with TRBJ1-5; 7 bases align to TRBD1. The CDR3 runs to 17 residues. Trimming took 10 bases from V and 3 from J; bases not matched to a gene: 18. Germline V gene data show CDR1 as ENHRY and CDR2 as SYGVKD. CDR3 in DNA: TGTGCCACCTCCATATCTATGACGGGACAGCTCAATCAGCCCCAGCATTTT. Translation: CATSISMTGQLNQPQHF.